Listed below are T cell receptor beta chains from one sample, sequenced in a study of HIV-infected children after antiretroviral therapy interruption. TCRdb called the 3' RACE reads again in MiXCR, with one record for every CDR3 protein. This sample yields under 50,000 distinct CDR3 sequences, of which around 4.7% are seen a single time; 0.6% to 0.85% belongs to the top ten. The sequencing here drew on CD45RA+ CD4+ T cells from PBMCs, pooled from several time points, taken from a donor given antiretroviral therapy, either interrupted or continuous. These TCRs come from a pool of human donors with HIV. Each CDR3 is given without its conserved first and last residue. D genes are given only for firm matches.

ASSLGQGNQPQH	NA	TRBV12-3/TRBV12-4	TRBJ1-5
ATSRVGGQGGKEQF	NA	TRBV15	TRBJ2-1
AWSPQSKGTEAF	NA	TRBV30	TRBJ1-1
ASSQDWGNTEAF	NA	TRBV3-1	TRBJ1-1
ASSYLGFGDRDPDTQY	TRBD1	TRBV6-6	TRBJ2-3
ASSLGRAGTEAF	NA	TRBV3-1	TRBJ1-1
ASSDRTDNSPLH	NA	TRBV7-9	TRBJ1-6
ASRLPPGTSVRSYNSPLH	NA	TRBV5-8	TRBJ1-6
ASSKAGRRAETQY	TRBD2	TRBV5-4	TRBJ2-5
ASVDQGLTEAF	NA	TRBV12-5	TRBJ1-1
ASIPAGAVSNTEAF	NA	TRBV10-2	TRBJ1-1
ASSQTRTGANYGYT	TRBD1	TRBV14	TRBJ1-2
ASSLSSGGAGANVLT	NA	TRBV12-3/TRBV12-4	TRBJ2-6
ASSLRLGKAF	NA	TRBV27	TRBJ1-1
ASSSRLAGVGLGYEQF	TRBD2	TRBV2	TRBJ2-1
ASSGPGEGTEAF	NA	TRBV12-3/TRBV12-4	TRBJ1-1
ASSRRLSYEQY	NA	TRBV28	TRBJ2-7
ASTQGDHGQETQY	TRBD1	TRBV12-3/TRBV12-4	TRBJ2-5
SAEGEKETQY	NA	TRBV20-1	TRBJ2-5
ASSQGQGVNQPQH	TRBD1	TRBV4-1	TRBJ1-5
SARDNRAEIEAF	NA	TRBV20-1	TRBJ1-1
SAGLSSGNTIY	NA	TRBV29-1	TRBJ1-3
ANSRFRDRGAGELF	TRBD1	TRBV28	TRBJ2-2
ASSPTGRSDSPLH	TRBD1	TRBV7-8	TRBJ1-6
SVQQGYNSPLH	NA	TRBV29-1	TRBJ1-6
SAGDRGYEQY	TRBD1	TRBV20-1	TRBJ2-7
ASRPRRLSPYSAGSSTDTQY	NA	TRBV12-3/TRBV12-4	TRBJ2-3
ASSLAGTTSFYNEQF	TRBD2	TRBV13	TRBJ2-1
ASTPRGSYNEQF	NA	TRBV19	TRBJ2-1
ASSRAVSTSYNEQF	NA	TRBV3-1	TRBJ2-1
ASPPPGLAGAQAVWTQY	TRBD2	TRBV12-3/TRBV12-4	TRBJ2-3
ASSPGQGGEAF	TRBD1	TRBV25-1	TRBJ1-1
ASSFRTGLEKLF	TRBD1	TRBV7-8	TRBJ1-4
ASSLGSGQRFAEAF	TRBD1	TRBV5-5	TRBJ1-1
ASSLGANNEQF	NA	TRBV11-2	TRBJ2-1
ASSSESDRQF	NA	TRBV11-2	TRBJ2-1
ASSPRDRGYEQY	TRBD1	TRBV11-1	TRBJ2-7
ASASGGTTEQY	TRBD2	TRBV5-1	TRBJ2-7
ASSEWDREMSKTQY	TRBD1	TRBV2	TRBJ2-5
ASWGGTGYEQY	TRBD2	TRBV6-5	TRBJ2-7
SALEGAGGNTIY	NA	TRBV29-1	TRBJ1-3
SVVGGSSYNEQF	NA	TRBV29-1	TRBJ2-1
ASSQSAGSTEAF	NA	TRBV3-1	TRBJ1-1
ASSLRAGTDTQY	NA	TRBV5-4	TRBJ2-3
ASSFAGRWQQF	NA	TRBV12-3/TRBV12-4	TRBJ2-1